This T cell receptor (beta chain) came from a study of neurological immune-mediated disorders (dated by TCRdb to between 2019 and 2020). With respect to the entire study: Peripheral blood TCR-beta repertoires from HTLV-I-associated myelopathy (HAM/TSP) patients, multiple sclerosis patients and healthy controls were compared by UMI-based sequencing. The 95 to 120 TCR-beta libraries included longitudinal samples, technical triplicates and paired sorted CD4+ and CD8+ T-cell subsets alongside PBMC samples. The cohort included about 70 subjects: approximately 14 with HAM/TSP, roughly 35 with multiple sclerosis, and some 20 healthy controls.

cDNA synthesis used template-switch 5'RACE with a primer carrying a 10-nucleotide random unique molecular identifier tagging each TCR transcript. Each sequencing run produced over 180 million TCR-beta sequences covering 15-18 subjects. The RNeasy kit was used for extraction of total RNA. The KAPA Real-time Library Amplification kit was used to amplify TCR-beta VDJ regions with primers targeting the TCR constant region and the 5'RACE anchor. Sample indexes and Illumina adaptors were added in a first PCR, and a second PCR then increased library yield. After purification with Ampure beads, the TCR product of roughly 650 bp was size-selected on a 2% E-gel SizeSelection system. Before pooling, libraries had their quality checked on a Bioanalyzer, their concentration measured with Qubit, and their quantity determined with the Kapa Library Quantification kit. Libraries were sequenced paired-end 2 x 150 bp on an Illumina HiSeq 2500. To increase sequence diversity, roughly 24-32% phiX was spiked into each library pool. The authors' pipeline ran thus. Quality-filtered reads were processed with the UMI-based MiGEC pipeline, which removed over 75% of raw TCR sequences during error correction. IMGT germline references were used for alignment of VDJ genes, and clonotypes were defined by a unique CDR3 amino acid sequence together with V-J genes. VDJtools evaluated clonal expansion, Shannon diversity and CDR3 relatedness (CalcPairwiseDistances, ClusterSamples); CLCbio workbench built phylogenetic trees. A clone was classed as expanded if it had 8 or more unique UMIs, a cutoff based on coefficient-of-variation modelling across technical triplicates. TCRdb's own reprocessing of the public reads used fastp at Q25 and MiXCR and kept productive beta chains. Rows merge per CDR3 protein into single entries with the most common DNA and genes. It is TCRdb's table, rather than the study itself, that gives the V and J calls and clone size. The sample profile shows some 30,000 distinct CDR3 sequences; approximately 24% of them were found once. 25% to 30% of the sample goes to the ten largest clones.

This clonotype has ten or more counts. It has no known antigen specificity. No base quality values were provided; no much bigger clone lies one nucleotide off. CDR1 and CDR2 are read off the germline V gene as SGHRS and YFSETQ. The CDR3 has 15 amino acids, counting the end cysteine and phenylalanine. The retained sequence is limited to the CDR3, 45 bases, with the frame set at the first base. V is clipped by 2 bases and J by 6 bases, and the sequence between their germline boundaries is 12 bases long. Sorted-subset TCR libraries were prepared from roughly 940,000 sorted CD4+ or CD8+ T cells. PBMCs were separated from peripheral blood using Ficoll-Hypaque density gradient centrifugation and then cryopreserved in liquid nitrogen. Paired sorted CD4+ and CD8+ subsets came from healthy controls, HAM/TSP patients and MS patients. Overall study results and their limits: No identical CDR3 amino acid sequences were found to be shared among expanded clones across subjects, suggesting that TCR-beta repertoires were private in all groups. TCR clonal expansion was greatest in HAM/TSP patients and smallest in MS patients, who ranked below even healthy controls.

Specimen: CD4+ T cells from blood. This clonotype was sampled from a man aged 50-60 years with HTLV-1-associated myelopathy (HAM/TSP). Rearrangement joined TRBV5-1 to TRBJ1-6; the D gene is possibly TRBD1, with 5 bases matching. The CDR3 is CASSFGQNTNSPLHF. The DNA sequence is TGCGCCAGCAGCTTTGGACAAAATACTAATTCACCCCTCCACTTT.